These 23 T cell receptor beta chains were sequenced from one sample in a study of T cell responses to AZD1222 COVID-19 vaccine. TCRdb's copy holds only in-frame clones and misses some; the assay was immunoSEQ multiplex PCR. The sample has some 250,000 clones, about 94% seen once. The source material was peripheral blood, sampled 28 days after the second AZD1222 dose. These receptors came from an adult who received the AZD1222 COVID-19 vaccine.

V and J are TRBV28 and TRBJ2-1, with 9 bases aligning to TRBD2. This CDR3 spans 16 amino acids. CDR1 and CDR2 from the germline V gene are MDHEN and SYDVKM. The V and J ends lost 6 bases and 10 bases, in that order; junction bases with no gene match: 16. Here the CDR3 reads CASSSDSGSQKGEQFF. CDR3 nucleotides: TGTGCCAGCAGCTCTGATAGCGGGAGTCAAAAGGGGGAGCAGTTCTTC.

The rearrangement links TRBV7-2 to TRBJ1-1; D unclear. CDR1 SGHTA and CDR2 FQGNSA come from the germline V gene. The V end lost 0 bases, the J end lost 4 bases, and 18 bases lay between the germline ends. The CDR3 runs 17 residues. This CDR3 reads CASSLAELRQVGTEAFF. The CDR3 DNA reads as TGTGCCAGCAGCTTAGCGGAACTGAGGCAGGTGGGCACTGAAGCTTTCTTT.

The rearrangement uses TRBV23-1 and TRBJ2-3; D remains unclear. TRBV23-1 is marked as an open reading frame, function uncertain. CDR3 length equals 11 residues. Trimming shortened V by 6 bases and J by 6 bases, and 7 bases separated the two germline ends. Written as DNA, the CDR3 is TGCGCCAGCAGGGAGTCTGATACGCAGTATTTT. Translating it yields CASRESDTQYF.

The chain employs TRBV4-2 and TRBJ2-1, with 11 bases identical to TRBD2. Unmatched junction bases numbered 4, after V lost 2 bases and J lost 4 bases. The CDR3 has 16 residues. CDR1 and CDR2 (germline): LGHNA, YNFKEQ. In DNA, the CDR3 is TGTGCCAGCAGCCAATCTAGCGGGGGGCCTTACAATGAGCAGTTCTTC. It specifies CASSQSSGGPYNEQFF.

J is TRBJ2-5 and V is TRBV12-5, with D tentatively TRBD2 (5 bases). This CDR3 contains 21 residues. V was clipped by 0 bases and J by 4 bases, with 30 bases between them. The V gene's germline CDR1 is LGHNT and CDR2 FRNRAP. The CDR3: CASGLVRGLHHHASSRETQYF. DNA for the CDR3: TGTGCTAGTGGTTTGGTACGGGGTCTACACCACCACGCGAGCTCCAGAGAGACCCAGTACTTC.

This clone came up once. The gene calls are TRBV6-5 and TRBJ1-5; D possibly corresponds to TRBD1 (6 bases). Germline V gene data show CDR1 as MNHEY and CDR2 as SVGAGI. CDR3 length: 14 residues. Trimming stripped 5 bases from V and 1 base from J, with 9 bases between. CDR3 in amino acids: CASSITGSNQPQHF. In DNA, the CDR3 is TGTGCCAGCAGTATTACAGGGAGCAATCAGCCCCAGCATTTT.

This rearrangement joins TRBV7-9 to TRBJ1-2; weak D call: TRBD1 (6 bases). V was trimmed by 6 bases and J by 8 bases, leaving 19 bases between them. This CDR3 has 14 amino acids. Germline assignment: CDR1 SEHNR and CDR2 FQNEAQ (reference sequence). The CDR3 DNA sequence: TGTGCCAGCAGTTTAAGGGGGGCGCGGAGGGGCTACACCTTC. It is translated as CASSLRGARRGYTF. Together with reference TRBV7-9 and TRBJ1-2, the CDR3 gives the full variable domain: DTGVSQNPRHKITKRGQNVTFRCDPISEHNRLYWYRQTLGQGPEFLTYFQNEAQLEKSRLLSDRFSAERPKGSFSTLEIQRTEQGDSAMYLCASSLRGARRGYTFGSGTRLTVV.

The chain has TRBV28 and TRBJ1-6; D not resolved. The CDR3 is 12 amino acids. Germline assignment: CDR1 MDHEN and CDR2 SYDVKM. Deletions cut 5 bases from V and 14 bases from J, with 13 bases between. CDR3: CASSRPPSSLHF. DNA for the CDR3: TGTGCCAGCAGTCGCCCGCCCTCTTCCCTCCACTTT.

The rearrangement joins TRBV9 to TRBJ2-1, with 7 bases matching TRBD1. The CDR3 covers 15 residues. Trimming cost V 1 base and J 7 bases; bases outside gene matches: 8. Germline V CDR1 and CDR2: SGDLS, YYNGEE. The CDR3 sequence is CASSVNPTGKNEQFF. CDR3 nucleotide sequence: TGTGCCAGCAGCGTAAATCCGACAGGGAAAAATGAGCAGTTCTTC.

The V call is TRBV27, the J call TRBJ2-1, with 12 bases fitting TRBD2. The CDR3 has 15 residues. V gave up 8 bases and J gave up 1 base; unmatched junction bases: 3. Per the germline V gene, CDR1 is MNHEY and CDR2 is SMNVEV (reference sequence). DNA of the CDR3: TGTGCCAGCGCCGGACTAGCGGGGTCCTACAATGAGCAGTTCTTC. This sequence encodes CASAGLAGSYNEQFF.

A few counts support this clone. The chain links TRBV2 to TRBJ1-5; no clear D gene. This CDR3 comprises 15 residues. The V end was cut by 8 bases, the J end by 3 bases, with 17 bases between. The germline gives CDR1 SNHLY, CDR2 FYNNEI. CDR3 nucleotide sequence: TGTGCCAGCCGGTCAGGCGTGACCGACAATCAGCCCCAGCATTTT. This sequence encodes CASRSGVTDNQPQHF. Full variable domain (outside the CDR3, taken from reference TRBV2 and TRBJ1-5): EPEVTQTPSHQVTQMGQEVILRCVPISNHLYFYWYRQILGQKVEFLVSFYNNEISEKSEIFDDQFSVERPDGSNFTLKIRSTKLEDSAMYFCASRSGVTDNQPQHFGDGTRLSIL.

This clone has only one observation. The V and J genes are TRBV19 and TRBJ1-1; TRBD1 matches at 8 bases. The trim removed 5 bases at V and 1 base at J, leaving 6 bases unmatched. The CDR3 extends over 15 amino acids. Germline loops: CDR1 LNHDA, CDR2 SQIVND (reference sequence). CDR3 sequence reads: CASSPWTGQNTEAFF. As DNA, the CDR3 is TGTGCCAGTAGTCCTTGGACAGGGCAGAACACTGAAGCTTTCTTT. Together with reference TRBV19 and TRBJ1-1, the CDR3 gives the full variable domain: DGGITQSPKYLFRKEGQNVTLSCEQNLNHDAMYWYRQDPGQGLRLIYYSQIVNDFQKGDIAEGYSVSREKKESFPLTVTSAQKNPTAFYLCASSPWTGQNTEAFFGQGTRLTVV.

The chain combines TRBV7-2 with TRBJ2-1; 12 nucleotides agree with TRBD2. CDR3 length: 18 amino acids. Germline trimming cut 5 bases from V and 7 bases from J; bases unmatched to any gene: 15. Per germline, CDR1 SGHTA and CDR2 FQGNSA. In DNA, the CDR3 is TGTGCCAGCAGCCGTAGACTAGCGGGAGATATGGTGAGGAATGAGCAGTTCTTC. This translates into CASSRRLAGDMVRNEQFF.

This sequence joins TRBV21-1 and TRBJ2-2. TRBV21-1 has pseudogene status. CDR3 size: 17 residues. CDR3 loop: CASSKGLGSANTGELFF. The DNA for the CDR3 is TGTGCCAGCAGCAAAGGGCTGGGCAGCGCGAACACCGGGGAGCTGTTTTTT.

This CDR3 is CASILGGTDTQYF. The DNA of the CDR3 is TGTGCCAGCATTCTGGGGGGCACAGATACGCAGTATTTT. The chain uses TRBV2 and TRBJ2-3; the D gene could be TRBD1 or TRBD2 (5 bases each). The germline gives CDR1 SNHLY, CDR2 FYNNEI. The CDR3 length is 13 residues. Deletions cut 7 bases from V and 1 base from J, with 9 bases between.

This clone is a singleton in its sample. V usage is TRBV6-4 and J usage is TRBJ2-1, with TRBD1 matching 12 bases. The CDR3 length is 14 residues. Trimming at V came to 5 bases and at J to 9 bases, leaving 5 bases not matched to a gene. CDR1 is MRHNA and CDR2 is SNTAGT in the germline V gene. In DNA form, the CDR3 reads TGTGCCAGCAGTCCGGGACAGGGGGCAAGTGAGCAGTTCTTC. The encoded protein is CASSPGQGASEQFF.

The rearrangement links TRBV2 to TRBJ1-5; D not certain. Germline CDR1 SNHLY, CDR2 FYNNEI. This CDR3 is built from 14 residues. Trimming took 5 bases from V and 6 from J, leaving 14 bases between them. In DNA form, the CDR3 reads TGTGCCAGCAGTTACGCGGCAGTGAGTCAGCCCCAGCATTTT. Protein: CASSYAAVSQPQHF.

The chain uses TRBV20-1 and TRBJ2-3; D remains unclear. Trimming pared 2 bases from V and 7 bases from J, leaving 4 bases between. CDR1 is DFQATT and CDR2 is SNEGSKA in the germline V gene (reference sequence). The CDR3 has 10 residues. CDR3 sequence (DNA): TGCAGTGCTAGACTTAATACGCAGTATTTT. It is translated as CSARLNTQYF.

The chain is built from TRBV10-3 and TRBJ1-4, with TRBD1 as a possible D gene (5 bases). V lost 4 bases and J 8 bases, leaving 14 bases between the germline ends. The CDR3 length is 14 residues. Germline CDR1 is ENHRY and CDR2 is SYGVKD. The CDR3: CAISAKGSDEKLFF. The CDR3, as DNA: TGTGCCATCAGTGCTAAGGGGTCGGACGAAAAACTGTTTTTT.

The chain employs TRBV28 and TRBJ2-7, with D perhaps matching TRBD2 (6 bases). The CDR3 has 14 amino acids. V was trimmed by 4 bases and J by 7 bases, leaving 17 bases between them. Germline V CDR1 and CDR2: MDHEN, SYDVKM. CDR3 residues: CASSSRGLAKEQYF. In DNA form, the CDR3 reads TGTGCCAGCAGTTCCCGTGGGCTAGCGAAAGAGCAGTACTTC.

The chain employs TRBV5-1 and TRBJ1-1; D is uncertain. V shed 4 bases and J shed 0 bases, with 13 bases lying between them. CDR3 length equals 15 residues. Germline assignment: CDR1 SGHRS and CDR2 YFSETQ. CDR3 coding DNA: TGCGCCAGCAGCCTACATACAGAGATGAACACTGAAGCTTTCTTT. Translation: CASSLHTEMNTEAFF. The variable domain in full, with the rest retrieved from reference TRBV5-1 and TRBJ1-1, is KAGVTQTPRYLIKTRGQQVTLSCSPISGHRSVSWYQQTPGQGLQFLFEYFSETQRNKGNFPGRFSGRQFSNSRSEMNVSTLELGDSALYLCASSLHTEMNTEAFFGQGTRLTVV.

The chain is built from TRBV16 and TRBJ2-7; 7 positions match TRBD1. The V gene's germline CDR1 is KGHSY and CDR2 FQNENV. The CDR3 contains 12 residues. V shed 4 bases, J shed 7 bases, and the junction held 4 bases outside the gene matches. The CDR3 nucleotides are TGTGCCAGCAGCCCGACAGGGTGGGAGCAGTACTTC. Amino acids: CASSPTGWEQYF.

This chain links TRBV9 with TRBJ1-2; 8 nucleotides line up with TRBD1. CDR1 and CDR2 from the germline V gene are SGDLS and YYNGEE. CDR3 size: 17 residues. V shed 4 bases and J 4 bases; nucleotides not matched to a gene: 15. CDR3 amino acids: CASSPQSRDRIIYGYTF. CDR3 bases: TGTGCCAGCAGCCCCCAGTCCCGGGACAGGATAATCTATGGCTACACCTTC.